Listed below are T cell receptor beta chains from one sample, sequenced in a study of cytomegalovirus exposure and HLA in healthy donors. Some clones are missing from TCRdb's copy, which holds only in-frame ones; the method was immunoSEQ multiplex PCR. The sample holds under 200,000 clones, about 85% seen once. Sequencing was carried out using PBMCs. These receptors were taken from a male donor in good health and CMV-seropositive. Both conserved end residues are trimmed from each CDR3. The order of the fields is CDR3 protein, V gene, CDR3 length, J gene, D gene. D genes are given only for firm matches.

ASGSFGNEQF	TRBV7-9	10	TRBJ2-1	.
SSSLGGSGTEAF	TRBV7-9	12	TRBJ1-1	TRBD1
ASSAQGYEQY	TRBV7-9	10	TRBJ2-7	.
ASSLSASGGISYEQY	TRBV27	15	TRBJ2-7	TRBD2
ASSQGLAGDTDTQY	TRBV4-3	14	TRBJ2-3	TRBD2
ASSLPPTSGSVDEQY	TRBV5-1	15	TRBJ2-7	TRBD2
ASSKFPGTSGDGGSYEQY	TRBV21-1	18	TRBJ2-7	.
AISSPGSRGYT	TRBV10-3	11	TRBJ1-2	.
ASSRASGGYT	TRBV28	10	TRBJ1-2	.
ASRPISRNSPLH	TRBV28	12	TRBJ1-6	.
ASSIGGTEQY	TRBV19	10	TRBJ2-7	.
ASSHIRGSEAF	TRBV11-2	11	TRBJ1-1	.
ASRSGLAGGLGGELF	TRBV5-4	15	TRBJ2-2	TRBD2
ASSKTGTRYEQY	TRBV5-6	12	TRBJ2-7	TRBD2
ASSWTSGSGNEQF	TRBV11-3	13	TRBJ2-1	TRBD2
ASSQDLPFRHEQY	TRBV14	13	TRBJ2-7	.
ASSTGQGAGETQY	TRBV11-2	13	TRBJ2-5	TRBD1
ASRLAYDTQY	TRBV6-1	10	TRBJ2-3	.
SVMGTDSSYEQY	TRBV29-1	12	TRBJ2-7	.
ASSQVGGRAGDTQY	TRBV4-3	14	TRBJ2-3	TRBD2
ASSFGRTPYNEQF	TRBV7-7	13	TRBJ2-1	.
ASSPLTAYEQY	TRBV2	11	TRBJ2-7	.
SSTSPEGPNYEQY	TRBV7-9	13	TRBJ2-7	.
ASSGPYPLAF	TRBV18	10	TRBJ1-1	.
ASSLATGLAGGVETQY	TRBV7-7	16	TRBJ2-5	TRBD2
ASSPILTASSGNTIY	TRBV4-1	15	TRBJ1-3	.
ASTLGSRRNEQY	TRBV7-9	12	TRBJ2-7	.
ASTGGGRAF	TRBV9	9	TRBJ1-1	.
ASSLTGDSNQPQH	TRBV7-8	13	TRBJ1-5	TRBD1
ASSLELRFYEQY	TRBV5-6	12	TRBJ2-7	.
ASNGGGQGLGFGQF	TRBV19	14	TRBJ2-1	TRBD1
ASLGLAGRYNEQF	TRBV6-6	13	TRBJ2-1	TRBD2
ASSRTGYGYT	TRBV6-6	10	TRBJ1-2	.
ASSLSGTPYGYT	TRBV5-4	12	TRBJ1-2	.
ASSQEWQEGKLF	TRBV4-3	12	TRBJ1-4	.
ASSVGGRGTNEQY	TRBV9	13	TRBJ2-7	TRBD2
ASSLTGSYYGYT	TRBV7-9	12	TRBJ1-2	TRBD1
ASSPTSAPQY	TRBV11-2	10	TRBJ2-7	TRBD2
ASSSPGTGGLEQY	TRBV5-4	13	TRBJ2-7	TRBD1
ASSQGANYEQY	TRBV4-2	11	TRBJ2-7	.
ASSQASDTQY	TRBV4-1	10	TRBJ2-3	.
ASSLAPGRETQY	TRBV5-1	12	TRBJ2-5	.
ARVGPGLAVGNIQY	TRBV21-1	14	TRBJ2-4	.
ASSLVGTRSYEQY	TRBV7-9	13	TRBJ2-7	TRBD2
ASSLPRRAGSGANVLT	TRBV7-9	16	TRBJ2-6	.
ASSLSLSSYNEQF	TRBV6-5	13	TRBJ2-1	.
ASRKPGQGQETQY	TRBV28	13	TRBJ2-5	TRBD1
ASTKSLAIYSYNEQF	TRBV19	15	TRBJ2-1	.
AISEPPATRLETQY	TRBV10-3	14	TRBJ2-5	.
ASSPDRAAQY	TRBV28	10	TRBJ2-5	TRBD1
SVSQGLAKNIQY	TRBV29-1	12	TRBJ2-4	.
ASSIVEGLAGGSEQY	TRBV19	15	TRBJ2-7	TRBD2
ASSEDSGLAGNTGELF	TRBV6-1	16	TRBJ2-2	TRBD2
ASSLRREGLLDEQF	TRBV7-2	14	TRBJ2-1	TRBD2
ASSLMQWGQGWTEAF	TRBV7-8	15	TRBJ1-1	TRBD1
ASSLANRYNEQF	TRBV5-1	12	TRBJ2-1	.
ASNGAGGGFTEAF	TRBV19	13	TRBJ1-1	.